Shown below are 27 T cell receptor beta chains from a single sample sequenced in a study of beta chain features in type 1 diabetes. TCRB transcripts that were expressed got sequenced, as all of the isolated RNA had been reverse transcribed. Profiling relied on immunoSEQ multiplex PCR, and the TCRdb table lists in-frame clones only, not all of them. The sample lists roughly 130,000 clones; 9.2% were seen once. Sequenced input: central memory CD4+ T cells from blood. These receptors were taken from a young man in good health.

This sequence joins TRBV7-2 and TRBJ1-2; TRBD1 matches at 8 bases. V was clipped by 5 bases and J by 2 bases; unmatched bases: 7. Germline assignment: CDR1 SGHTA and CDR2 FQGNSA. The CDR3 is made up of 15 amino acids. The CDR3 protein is CASSEGQGGNYGYTF. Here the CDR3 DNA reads TGTGCCAGCAGCGAAGGACAGGGCGGGAACTATGGCTACACCTTC.

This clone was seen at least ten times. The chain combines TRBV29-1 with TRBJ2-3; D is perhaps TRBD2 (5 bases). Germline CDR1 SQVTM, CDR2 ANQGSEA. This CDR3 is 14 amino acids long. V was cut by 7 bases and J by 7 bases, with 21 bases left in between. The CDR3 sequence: CSARAHEPGYTQYF. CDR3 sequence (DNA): TGCAGCGCCCGAGCTCACGAACCGGGATATACGCAGTATTTT.

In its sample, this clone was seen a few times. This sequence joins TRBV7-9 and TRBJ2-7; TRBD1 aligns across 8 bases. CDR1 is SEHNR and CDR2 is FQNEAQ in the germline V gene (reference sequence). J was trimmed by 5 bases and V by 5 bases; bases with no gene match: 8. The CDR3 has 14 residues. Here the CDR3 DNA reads TGTGCCAGCAGCCTCCGACAGGGGATAGACGAGCAGTACTTC. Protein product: CASSLRQGIDEQYF.

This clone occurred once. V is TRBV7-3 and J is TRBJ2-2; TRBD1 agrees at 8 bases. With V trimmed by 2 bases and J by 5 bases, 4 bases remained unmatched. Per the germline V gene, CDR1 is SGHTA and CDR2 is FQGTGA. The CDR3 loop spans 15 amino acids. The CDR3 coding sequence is TGTGCCAGCAGCTTACGAGACAGGGGAACCGGGGAGCTGTTTTTT. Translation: CASSLRDRGTGELFF.

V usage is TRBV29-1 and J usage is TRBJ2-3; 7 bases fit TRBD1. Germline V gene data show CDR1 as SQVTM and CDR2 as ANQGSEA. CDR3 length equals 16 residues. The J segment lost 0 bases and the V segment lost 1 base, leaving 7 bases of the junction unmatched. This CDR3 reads CSVEAFTGASTDTQYF. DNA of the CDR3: TGCAGCGTTGAAGCCTTCACAGGGGCTAGCACAGATACGCAGTATTTT.

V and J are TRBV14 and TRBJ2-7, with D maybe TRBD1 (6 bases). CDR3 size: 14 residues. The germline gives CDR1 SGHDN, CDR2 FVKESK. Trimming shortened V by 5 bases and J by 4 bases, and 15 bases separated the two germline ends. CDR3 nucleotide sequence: TGTGCCAGCAGCAGATCCGGACAGAGATACGAGCAGTACTTC. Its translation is CASSRSGQRYEQYF.

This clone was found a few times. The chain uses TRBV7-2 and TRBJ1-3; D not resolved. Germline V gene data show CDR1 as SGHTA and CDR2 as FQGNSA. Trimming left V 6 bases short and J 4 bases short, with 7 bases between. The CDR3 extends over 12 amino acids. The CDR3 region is CASRLTGNTIYF. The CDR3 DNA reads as TGTGCCAGCAGGCTGACAGGAAACACCATATATTTT.

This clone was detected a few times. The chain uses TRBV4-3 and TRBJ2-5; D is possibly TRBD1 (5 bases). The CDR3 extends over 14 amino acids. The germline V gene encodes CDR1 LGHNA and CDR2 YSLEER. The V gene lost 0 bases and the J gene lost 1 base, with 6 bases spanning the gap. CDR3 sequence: CASSQEDTQETQYF. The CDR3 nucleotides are TGCGCCAGCAGCCAAGAGGACACCCAAGAGACCCAGTACTTC.

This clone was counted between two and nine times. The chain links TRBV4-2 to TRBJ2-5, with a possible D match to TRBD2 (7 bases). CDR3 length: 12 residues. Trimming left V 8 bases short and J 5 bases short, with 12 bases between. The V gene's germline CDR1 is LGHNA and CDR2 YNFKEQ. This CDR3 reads CASGGARETQYF. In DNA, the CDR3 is TGTGCCAGCGGGGGGGCGCGGGAGACCCAGTACTTC.

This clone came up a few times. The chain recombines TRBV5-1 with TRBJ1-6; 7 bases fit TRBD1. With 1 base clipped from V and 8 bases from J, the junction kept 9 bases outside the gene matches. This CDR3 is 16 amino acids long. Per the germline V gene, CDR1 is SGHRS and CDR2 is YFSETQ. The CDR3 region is CASSLTTGVYDSPLHF. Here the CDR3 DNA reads TGCGCCAGCAGCTTGACCACAGGGGTTTATGATTCACCCCTCCACTTT. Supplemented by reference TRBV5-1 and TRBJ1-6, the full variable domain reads KAGVTQTPRYLIKTRGQQVTLSCSPISGHRSVSWYQQTPGQGLQFLFEYFSETQRNKGNFPGRFSGRQFSNSRSEMNVSTLELGDSALYLCASSLTTGVYDSPLHFGNGTRLTVT.

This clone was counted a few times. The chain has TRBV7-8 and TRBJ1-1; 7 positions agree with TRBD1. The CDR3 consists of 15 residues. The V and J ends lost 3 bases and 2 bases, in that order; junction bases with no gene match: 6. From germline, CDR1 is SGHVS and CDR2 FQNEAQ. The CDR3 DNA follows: TGTGCCAGCAGCTTTCCGGGACAGAAAAACACTGAAGCTTTCTTT. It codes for CASSFPGQKNTEAFF.

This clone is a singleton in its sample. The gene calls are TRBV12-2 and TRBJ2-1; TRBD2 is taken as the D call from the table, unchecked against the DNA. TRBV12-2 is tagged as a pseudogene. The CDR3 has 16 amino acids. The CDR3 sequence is CASRLAVRENYNEQFF. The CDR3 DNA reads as TGTGCAAGTCGCTTAGCGGTAAGGGAGAACTACAATGAGCAGTTCTTC.

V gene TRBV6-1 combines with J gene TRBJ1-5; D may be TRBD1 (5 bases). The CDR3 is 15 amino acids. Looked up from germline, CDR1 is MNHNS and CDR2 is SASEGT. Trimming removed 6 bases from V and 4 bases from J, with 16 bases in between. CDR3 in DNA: TGTGCCAGCAGAGAGGATGGGGGGGGAAATCAGCCCCAGCATTTT. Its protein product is CASREDGGGNQPQHF.

The CDR3 DNA reads as TGTGCCAGCAGCTCTTCTCGGACAGGGAGAGCAACTAATGAAAAACTGTTTTTT. This encodes CASSSSRTGRATNEKLFF. J is TRBJ1-4 and V is TRBV7-2, with TRBD1 matching over 8 bases. Unmatched junction bases numbered 10, after V lost 4 bases and J lost 0 bases. Germline loops: CDR1 SGHTA, CDR2 FQGNSA. The CDR3 extends over 18 amino acids.

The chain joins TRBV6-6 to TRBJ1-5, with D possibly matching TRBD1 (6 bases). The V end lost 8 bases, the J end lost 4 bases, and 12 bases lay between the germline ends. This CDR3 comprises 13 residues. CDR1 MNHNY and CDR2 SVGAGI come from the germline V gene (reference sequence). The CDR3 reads CASVTGKNQPQHF. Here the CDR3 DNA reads TGTGCCAGCGTAACAGGGAAGAATCAGCCCCAGCATTTT.

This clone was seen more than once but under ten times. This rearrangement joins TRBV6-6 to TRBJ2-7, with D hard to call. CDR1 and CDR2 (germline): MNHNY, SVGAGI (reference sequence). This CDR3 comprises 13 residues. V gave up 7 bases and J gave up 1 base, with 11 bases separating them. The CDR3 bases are TGTGCCAGCAAGAGTACGGGTTCCTACGAGCAGTACTTC. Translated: CASKSTGSYEQYF.

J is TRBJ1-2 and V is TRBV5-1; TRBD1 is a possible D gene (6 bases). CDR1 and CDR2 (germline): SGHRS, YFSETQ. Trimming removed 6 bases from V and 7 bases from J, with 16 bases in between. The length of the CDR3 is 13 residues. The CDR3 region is CASIGQGFGGYTF. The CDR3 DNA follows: TGCGCCAGCATCGGGCAGGGGTTTGGTGGCTACACCTTC. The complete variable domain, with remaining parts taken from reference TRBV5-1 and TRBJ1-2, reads KAGVTQTPRYLIKTRGQQVTLSCSPISGHRSVSWYQQTPGQGLQFLFEYFSETQRNKGNFPGRFSGRQFSNSRSEMNVSTLELGDSALYLCASIGQGFGGYTFGSGTRLTVV.

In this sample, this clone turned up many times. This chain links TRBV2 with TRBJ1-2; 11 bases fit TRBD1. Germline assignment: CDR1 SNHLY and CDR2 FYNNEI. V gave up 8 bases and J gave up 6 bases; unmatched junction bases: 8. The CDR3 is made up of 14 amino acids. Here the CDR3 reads CASYSGQGAHGYTF. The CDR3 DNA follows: TGTGCCAGCTATTCTGGACAGGGGGCGCATGGCTACACCTTC.

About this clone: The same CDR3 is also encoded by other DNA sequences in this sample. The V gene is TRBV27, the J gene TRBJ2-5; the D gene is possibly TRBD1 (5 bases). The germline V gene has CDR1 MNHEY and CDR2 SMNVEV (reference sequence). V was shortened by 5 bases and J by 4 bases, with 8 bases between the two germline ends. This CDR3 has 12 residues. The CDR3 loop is CASSRQGETQYF. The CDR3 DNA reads TGTGCCAGCAGTCGCCAGGGAGAGACCCAGTACTTC.

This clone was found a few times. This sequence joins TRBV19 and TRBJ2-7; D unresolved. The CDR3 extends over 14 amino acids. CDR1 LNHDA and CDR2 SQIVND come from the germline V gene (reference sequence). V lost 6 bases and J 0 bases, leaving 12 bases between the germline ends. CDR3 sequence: CASRMSPLSYEQYF. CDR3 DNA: TGTGCCAGTAGGATGTCTCCACTCTCCTACGAGCAGTACTTC.

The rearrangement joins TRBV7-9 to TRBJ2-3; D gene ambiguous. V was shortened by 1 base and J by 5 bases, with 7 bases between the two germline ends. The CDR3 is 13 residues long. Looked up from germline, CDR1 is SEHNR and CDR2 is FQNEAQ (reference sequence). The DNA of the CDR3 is TGTGCCAGCAGCTTAGATCCCGGAGATACGCAGTATTTT. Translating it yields CASSLDPGDTQYF.

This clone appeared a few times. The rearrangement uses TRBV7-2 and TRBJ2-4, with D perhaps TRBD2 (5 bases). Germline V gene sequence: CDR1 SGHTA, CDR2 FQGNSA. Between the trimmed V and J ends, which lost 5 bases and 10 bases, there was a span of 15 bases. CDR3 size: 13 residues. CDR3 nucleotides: TGTGCCAGCAGCCCGCGGCGGGTGGGAATTCAGTACTTC. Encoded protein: CASSPRRVGIQYF.

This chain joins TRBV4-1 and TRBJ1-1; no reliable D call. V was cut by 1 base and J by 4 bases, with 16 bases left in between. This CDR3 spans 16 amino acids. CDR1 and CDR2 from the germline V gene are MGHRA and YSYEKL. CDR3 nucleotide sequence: TGCGCCAGCAGCCAAGTGGTTGCGGGCGTCGGCACTGAAGCTTTCTTT. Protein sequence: CASSQVVAGVGTEAFF.

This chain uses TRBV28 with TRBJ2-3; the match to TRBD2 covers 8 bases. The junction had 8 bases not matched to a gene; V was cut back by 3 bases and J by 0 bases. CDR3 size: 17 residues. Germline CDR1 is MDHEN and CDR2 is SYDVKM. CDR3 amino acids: CASSLRGVSGSTDTQYF. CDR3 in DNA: TGTGCCAGCAGTTTGCGGGGGGTGAGCGGAAGCACAGATACGCAGTATTTT.

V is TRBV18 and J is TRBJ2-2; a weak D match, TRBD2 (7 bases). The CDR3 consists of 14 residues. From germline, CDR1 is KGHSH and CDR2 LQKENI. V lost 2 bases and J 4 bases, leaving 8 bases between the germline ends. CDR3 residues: CASSPGGATGELFF. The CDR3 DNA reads TGTGCCAGCTCACCAGGGGGGGCCACCGGGGAGCTGTTTTTT. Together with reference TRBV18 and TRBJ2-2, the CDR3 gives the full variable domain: NAGVMQNPRHLVRRRGQEARLRCSPMKGHSHVYWYRQLPEEGLKFMVYLQKENIIDESGMPKERFSAEFPKEGPSILRIQQVVRGDSAAYFCASSPGGATGELFFGEGSRLTVL.

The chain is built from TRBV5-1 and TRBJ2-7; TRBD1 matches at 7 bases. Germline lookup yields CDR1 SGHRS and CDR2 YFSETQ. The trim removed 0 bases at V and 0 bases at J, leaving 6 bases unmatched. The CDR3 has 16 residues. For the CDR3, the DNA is TGCGCCAGCAGCTTGGCAGAACAGGGGATCTCCTACGAGCAGTACTTC. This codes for CASSLAEQGISYEQYF.

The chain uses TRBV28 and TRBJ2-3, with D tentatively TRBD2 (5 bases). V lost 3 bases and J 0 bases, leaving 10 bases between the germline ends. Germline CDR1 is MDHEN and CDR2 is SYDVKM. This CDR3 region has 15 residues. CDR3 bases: TGTGCCAGCAGTTTCTCTCCGGGAAGCACAGATACGCAGTATTTT. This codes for CASSFSPGSTDTQYF.